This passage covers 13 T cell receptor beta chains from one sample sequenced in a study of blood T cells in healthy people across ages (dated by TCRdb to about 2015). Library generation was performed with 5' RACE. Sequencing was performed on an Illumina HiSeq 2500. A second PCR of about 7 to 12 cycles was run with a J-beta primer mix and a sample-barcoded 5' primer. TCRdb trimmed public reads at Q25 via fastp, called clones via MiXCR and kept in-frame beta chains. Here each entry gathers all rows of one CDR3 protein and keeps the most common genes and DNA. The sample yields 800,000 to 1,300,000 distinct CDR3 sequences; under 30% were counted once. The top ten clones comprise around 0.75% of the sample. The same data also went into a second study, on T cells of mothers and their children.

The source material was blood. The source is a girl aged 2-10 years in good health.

This CDR3 is CASGTGTRGLEEQFF. CDR3 DNA: TGTGCCAGCGGAACTGGGACTAGGGGGCTGGAGGAGCAGTTCTTC. The chain combines TRBV27 with TRBJ2-1, with D perhaps TRBD2 (8 bases). In germline, CDR1 is MNHEY, CDR2 SMNVEV (reference sequence). Trimming left V 8 bases short and J 10 bases short, with 24 bases between. The CDR3 contains 15 residues.

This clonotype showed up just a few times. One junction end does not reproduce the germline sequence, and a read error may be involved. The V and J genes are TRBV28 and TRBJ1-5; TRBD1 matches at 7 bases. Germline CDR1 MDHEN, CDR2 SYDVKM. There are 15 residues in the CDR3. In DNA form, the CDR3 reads TGTGCCAGCTATCCGCAGGGGGAAAGCACTCAGCCCCAGCATTTT. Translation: CASYPQGESTQPQHF.

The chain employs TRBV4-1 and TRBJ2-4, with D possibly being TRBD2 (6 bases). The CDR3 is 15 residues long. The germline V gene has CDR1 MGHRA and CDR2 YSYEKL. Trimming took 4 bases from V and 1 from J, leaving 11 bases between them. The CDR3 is CASSRSSGAKNIQYF. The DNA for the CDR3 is TGCGCCAGCAGCCGCTCGAGCGGGGCCAAAAACATTCAGTACTTC.

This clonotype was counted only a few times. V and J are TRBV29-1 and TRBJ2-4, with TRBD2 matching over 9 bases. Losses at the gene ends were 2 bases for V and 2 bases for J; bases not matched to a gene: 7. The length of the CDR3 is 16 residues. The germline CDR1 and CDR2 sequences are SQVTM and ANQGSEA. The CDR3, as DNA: TGCAGCGTTGAAACCGTAGCGGGGGCTTCCAAAAACATTCAGTACTTC. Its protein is CSVETVAGASKNIQYF.

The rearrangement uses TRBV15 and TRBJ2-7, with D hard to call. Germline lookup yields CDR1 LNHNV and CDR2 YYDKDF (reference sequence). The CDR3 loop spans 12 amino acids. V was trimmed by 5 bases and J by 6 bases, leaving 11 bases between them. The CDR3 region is CATSGNRVEQYF. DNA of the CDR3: TGTGCCACCAGCGGCAACAGAGTCGAGCAGTACTTC.

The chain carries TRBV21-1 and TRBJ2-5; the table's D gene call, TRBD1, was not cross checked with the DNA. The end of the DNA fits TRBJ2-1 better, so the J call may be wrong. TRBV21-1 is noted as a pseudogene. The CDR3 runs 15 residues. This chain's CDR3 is CASSPGPGADNEQFF. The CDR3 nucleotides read TGTGCCAGCAGCCCCGGCCCGGGGGCCGACAATGAGCAGTTCTTC.

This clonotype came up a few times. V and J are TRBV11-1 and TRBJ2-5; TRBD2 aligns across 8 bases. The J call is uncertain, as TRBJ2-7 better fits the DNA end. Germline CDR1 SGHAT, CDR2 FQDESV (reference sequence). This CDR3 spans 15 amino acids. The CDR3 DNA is TGTGCCAGCAGCCCAGGACTAGCTTACTCCTACGAGCAGTACTTC. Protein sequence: CASSPGLAYSYEQYF.

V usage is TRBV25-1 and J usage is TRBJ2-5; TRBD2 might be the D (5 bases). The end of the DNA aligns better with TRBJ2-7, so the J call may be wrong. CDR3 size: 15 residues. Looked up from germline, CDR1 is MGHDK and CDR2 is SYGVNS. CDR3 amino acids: CASSDGSLGSNEQYF. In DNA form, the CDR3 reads TGTGCCAGCAGTGATGGGTCTCTAGGGAGTAACGAGCAGTACTTC.

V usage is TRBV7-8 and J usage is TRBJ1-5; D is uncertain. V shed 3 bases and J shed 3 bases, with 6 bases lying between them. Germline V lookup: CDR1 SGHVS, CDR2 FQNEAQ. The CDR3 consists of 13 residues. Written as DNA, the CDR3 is TGTGCCAGCAGCTTCGTAAACAATCAGCCCCAGCATTTT. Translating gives CASSFVNNQPQHF.

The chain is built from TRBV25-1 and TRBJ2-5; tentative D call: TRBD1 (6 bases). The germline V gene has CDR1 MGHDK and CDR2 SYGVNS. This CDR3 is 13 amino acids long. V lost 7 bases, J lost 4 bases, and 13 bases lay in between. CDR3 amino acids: CASIKLGGETQYF. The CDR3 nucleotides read TGTGCCAGCATCAAGCTAGGGGGAGAGACCCAGTACTTC. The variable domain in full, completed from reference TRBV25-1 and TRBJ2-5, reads EADIYQTPRYLVIGTGKKITLECSQTMGHDKMYWYQQDPGMELHLIHYSYGVNSTEKGDLSSESTVSRIRTEHFPLTLESARPSHTSQYLCASIKLGGETQYFGPGTRLLVL.

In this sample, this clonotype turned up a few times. The CDR3 DNA reads as TGTGCCAGCAGCTTAGTGGGCAGCGGGGTGGTCTACAATGAGCAGTTCTTC. Amino acids: CASSLVGSGVVYNEQFF. V and J are TRBV7-2 and TRBJ2-5; 7 positions agree with TRBD2. The J call may be in error: the DNA end matches TRBJ2-1 better. The CDR3 consists of 17 residues. Germline V gene sequence: CDR1 SGHTA, CDR2 FQGNSA.

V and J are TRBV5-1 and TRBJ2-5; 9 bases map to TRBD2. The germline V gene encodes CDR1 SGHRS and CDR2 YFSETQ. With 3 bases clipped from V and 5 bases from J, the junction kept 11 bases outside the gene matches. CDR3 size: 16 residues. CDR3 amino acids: CASSSLAGTGAETQYF. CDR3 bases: TGCGCCAGCAGCTCCCTAGCGGGAACGGGTGCGGAGACCCAGTACTTC.

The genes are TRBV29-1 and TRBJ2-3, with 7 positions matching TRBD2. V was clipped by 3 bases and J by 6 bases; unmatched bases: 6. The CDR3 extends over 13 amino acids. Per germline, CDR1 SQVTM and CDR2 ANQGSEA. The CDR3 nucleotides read TGCAGCGTTGAGGGAGGGGCCCCCGATACGCAGTATTTT. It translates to CSVEGGAPDTQYF.